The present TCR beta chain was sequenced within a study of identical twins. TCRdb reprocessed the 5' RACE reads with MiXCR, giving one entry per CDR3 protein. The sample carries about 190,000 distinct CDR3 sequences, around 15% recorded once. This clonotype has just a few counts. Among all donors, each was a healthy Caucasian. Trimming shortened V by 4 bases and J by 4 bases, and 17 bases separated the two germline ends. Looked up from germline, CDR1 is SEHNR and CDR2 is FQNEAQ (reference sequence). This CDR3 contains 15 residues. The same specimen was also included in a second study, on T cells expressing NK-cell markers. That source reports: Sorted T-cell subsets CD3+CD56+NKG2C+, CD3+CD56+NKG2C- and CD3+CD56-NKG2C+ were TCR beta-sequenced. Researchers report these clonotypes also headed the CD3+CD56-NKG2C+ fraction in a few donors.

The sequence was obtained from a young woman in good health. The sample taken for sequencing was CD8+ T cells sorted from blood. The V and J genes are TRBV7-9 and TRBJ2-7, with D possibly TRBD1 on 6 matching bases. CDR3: CASSSHLDRIYEQYF. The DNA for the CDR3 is TGTGCCAGCAGCTCCCACCTAGACAGGATTTACGAGCAGTACTTC.